Judged by abundance, the clone carrying this T cell receptor (beta chain) is medium-sized. Its matching antigen is unknown. These data are taken from a study of siplizumab effects on memory and regulatory T cells. Generated by immunoSEQ multiplex PCR, the TCRdb table keeps only in-frame clones and is missing some. The sample lists fewer than 20,000 clones, roughly 49% seen once, with around 5% in the top ten. It was at 37°C and for 5 to 7 days that the mixed lymphocyte reaction cells were cocultured. This receptor was taken from a human donor in good health; the cells came from an allogeneic mixed lymphocyte reaction. Sequencing input: CFSE-low (dividing) CD4+ T cells sorted from an allogeneic mixed lymphocyte reaction.

The CDR3 coding sequence is TGTGCCAGCAGTCCCCGACCCTTTGGCTACACCTTC. As protein: CASSPRPFGYTF. The V gene is TRBV28, the J gene TRBJ1-2; D gene ambiguous. Trimming took 5 bases from V and 7 from J, leaving 11 bases between them. CDR3 size: 12 residues. Germline values: CDR1 MDHEN, CDR2 SYDVKM.